This passage covers 10 T cell receptor beta chains from one sample sequenced in a study of CD8 T cells in Susac syndrome. Random hexamers were used to reverse transcribe the RNA input (about 0.5 to 1 ug). MiXCR, applied by TCRdb to the immunoSEQ multiplex PCR reads, yields one record per CDR3 protein. The sample consists of 150,000 to 200,000 distinct CDR3 sequences, roughly 94% of them appearing once. The sequenced material came from CD8+ T cells from PBMCs. The origin of the receptors is a human donor with Susac syndrome.

The chain links TRBV7-2 to TRBJ2-7, with 10 bases fitting TRBD1. Germline CDR1 is SGHTA and CDR2 is FQGNSA. The ends lost 4 bases at V and 0 bases at J; junction bases unmatched: 9. The CDR3 covers 17 residues. The CDR3 nucleotides read TGTGCCAGCAGCTGGGGGGGACAGGGGTCGAGCTCCTACGAGCAGTACTTC. Translated: CASSWGGQGSSSYEQYF.

The J gene is TRBJ2-7, the V gene TRBV15; the match to TRBD2 covers 10 bases. This CDR3 spans 13 amino acids. V trimming: 6 bases; J trimming: 5 bases; junction bases outside the gene matches: 4. The germline V gene has CDR1 LNHNV and CDR2 YYDKDF (reference sequence). CDR3 in amino acids: CATRGTSENEQYF. The CDR3 region has the DNA TGTGCCACCAGAGGGACTAGCGAGAACGAGCAGTACTTC. Together with reference TRBV15 and TRBJ2-7, the CDR3 gives the full variable domain: DAMVIQNPRYQVTQFGKPVTLSCSQTLNHNVMYWYQQKSSQAPKLLFHYYDKDFNNEADTPDNFQSRRPNTSFCFLDIRSPGLGDTAMYLCATRGTSENEQYFGPGTRLTVT.

The rearrangement links TRBV14 to TRBJ1-2; possible D gene TRBD1, 5 bases. Trimming took 3 bases from V and 3 from J, leaving 8 bases between them. CDR3 length equals 13 residues. Germline-derived CDR1 and CDR2 are SGHDN and FVKESK. The CDR3 region is CASSHGGDYGYTF. In DNA form, the CDR3 reads TGTGCCAGCAGCCATGGGGGAGACTATGGCTACACCTTC.

The chain is built from TRBV9 and TRBJ1-2; D is undetermined. Per the germline V gene, CDR1 is SGDLS and CDR2 is YYNGEE. Trimming stripped 0 bases from V and 5 bases from J, with 17 bases between. The CDR3 has 16 amino acids. The DNA of the CDR3 is TGTGCCAGCAGCGTAGCGGAAGACGTTGGCAGATATGGCTACACCTTC. The encoded protein is CASSVAEDVGRYGYTF.

This CDR3 is CASTGIGGAYGYTF. DNA for the CDR3: TGTGCCAGCACCGGAATTGGGGGGGCCTATGGCTACACCTTC. The rearrangement links TRBV25-1 to TRBJ1-2, with TRBD1 as a possible D gene (6 bases). The CDR3 is 14 amino acids. Per germline, CDR1 MGHDK and CDR2 SYGVNS. Trimming took off 7 bases at V and 4 bases at J, with 16 bases between the two ends.

V gene TRBV6-6 combines with J gene TRBJ2-5; D possibly corresponds to TRBD1 (7 bases). The CDR3 is made up of 14 amino acids. Germline V gene data show CDR1 as MNHNY and CDR2 as SVGAGI (reference sequence). The ends were cut back, 8 bases at V and 3 bases at J, with 16 bases in the middle. CDR3 in DNA: TGTGCCAGCCAGGATCGGGGGACAGAAGAGACCCAGTACTTC. This encodes CASQDRGTEETQYF.

The CDR3 sequence is CASSVEGVSGEFF. In DNA form, the CDR3 reads TGTGCCAGCAGCGTAGAGGGGGTGAGCGGTGAGTTCTTC. The rearrangement joins TRBV9 to TRBJ2-1, with D maybe TRBD1 (6 bases). V shed 0 bases and J shed 14 bases, with 15 bases lying between them. The CDR3 contains 13 residues. The germline CDR1 and CDR2 sequences are SGDLS and YYNGEE.

The rearrangement joins TRBV7-3 to TRBJ2-5; D unclear. In germline, CDR1 is SGHTA, CDR2 FQGTGA. The CDR3 extends over 13 amino acids. V was pared by 5 bases and J by 1 base, with 8 bases between. The CDR3, as DNA: TGTGCCAGCAGCGATACCCCCCAAGAGACCCAGTACTTC. Translating it yields CASSDTPQETQYF.

The chain has TRBV19 and TRBJ2-7; D possibly uses TRBD1 or TRBD2 (5 bases each). V was clipped by 4 bases and J by 0 bases, with 10 bases between them. The CDR3 consists of 14 residues. Germline CDR1 LNHDA, CDR2 SQIVND (reference sequence). CDR3 sequence reads: CASSTGDLSYEQYF. The CDR3 bases are TGTGCCAGTAGTACCGGGGACCTCTCCTACGAGCAGTACTTC.

This clonotype was observed a few times. V is TRBV30 and J is TRBJ1-1; a weak D match, TRBD1 (5 bases). Germline V gene data show CDR1 as GTSNPN and CDR2 as SVGIG (reference sequence). The CDR3 consists of 11 residues. The V gene lost 0 bases and the J gene lost 6 bases, with 5 bases spanning the gap. The CDR3 spells CAWSVGPEAFF. The CDR3 coding sequence is TGTGCCTGGAGTGTGGGACCTGAAGCTTTCTTT. Variable domain in full (rest from reference TRBV30 and TRBJ1-1): SQTIHQWPATLVQPVGSPLSLECTVEGTSNPNLYWYRQAAGRGLQLLFYSVGIGQISSEVPQNLSASRPQDRQFILSSKKLLLSDSGFYLCAWSVGPEAFFGQGTRLTVV.